These 24 T cell receptor beta chains originate from one sample sequenced in a study of Ad26.COV2.S vaccination and SARS-CoV-2 variants. Described treatment: roughly 18 received Ad26.COV2.S at low or high dose, single or two shots; 5 received placebo; per-sample allocation not given. Sampling was performed 63 days after the first vaccine or placebo injection. Profiling relied on immunoSEQ multiplex PCR, and the TCRdb table lists in-frame clones only, not all of them. Of some 290,000 clones detected, roughly 84% appear once; the ten largest clones hold roughly 1.9%. Sequenced here: peripheral blood, sampled in a trial of Ad26.COV2.S vaccine versus placebo. All receptors come from a person aged 18 to 59 who received the Ad26.COV2.S COVID-19 vaccine or a placebo.

DNA of the CDR3: TGTGCCAGCAGCTCACAGGGCGGCGAGACCCAGTACTTC. It translates to CASSSQGGETQYF. The chain combines TRBV9 with TRBJ2-5; D possibly corresponds to TRBD1 (6 bases). V gave up 4 bases and J gave up 5 bases, with 12 bases separating them. CDR1 is SGDLS and CDR2 is YYNGEE in the germline V gene. This CDR3 has 13 residues.

This chain joins TRBV7-9 and TRBJ2-7; D gene uncertain. V was pared by 5 bases and J by 3 bases, with 11 bases between. CDR3 length: 13 residues. The germline V gene encodes CDR1 SEHNR and CDR2 FQNEAQ (reference sequence). CDR3 protein: CASSVSSSYEQYF. The DNA of the CDR3 is TGTGCCAGCAGCGTTTCTTCTAGCTACGAGCAGTACTTC.

This rearrangement joins TRBV6-1 to TRBJ1-4; weak D call: TRBD1 (5 bases). The V end was cut by 2 bases, the J end by 4 bases, with 11 bases between. There are 15 residues in the CDR3. The germline V gene encodes CDR1 MNHNS and CDR2 SASEGT. The CDR3 bases are TGTGCCAGCAGTGAACCGGGACGGATTAATGAAAAACTGTTTTTT. The encoded protein is CASSEPGRINEKLFF.

The genes are TRBV7-9 and TRBJ1-2; D gene uncertain. CDR1 is SEHNR, CDR2 FQNEAQ, per germline (reference sequence). This CDR3 contains 13 residues. V shed 2 bases and J shed 2 bases, with 6 bases lying between them. CDR3 DNA sequence: TGTGCCAGCAGCTTAATAGTAAACTATGGCTACACCTTC. This encodes CASSLIVNYGYTF.

V gene TRBV5-1 combines with J gene TRBJ1-2; D call uncertain. The CDR3 loop spans 11 amino acids. Germline V gene sequence: CDR1 SGHRS, CDR2 YFSETQ. V was clipped by 3 bases and J by 6 bases, with 6 bases between them. The CDR3 is CASSSRDGYTF. CDR3 in DNA: TGCGCCAGCAGCTCGCGAGATGGCTACACCTTC.

The CDR3 region has the DNA TGTGCCATCAGTGAGTCGCCCCCGGCGAAGGACTACGAGCAGTACTTC. Its protein product is CAISESPPAKDYEQYF. The chain recombines TRBV10-3 with TRBJ2-7, with D unresolved. In germline, CDR1 is ENHRY, CDR2 SYGVKD. The CDR3 has 16 amino acids. V lost 0 bases and J lost 3, with 15 bases in between.

This clone was detected a few times. The chain has TRBV19 and TRBJ2-1; 8 nucleotides match TRBD1. The CDR3 contains 12 residues. Germline CDR1 and CDR2: LNHDA and SQIVND (reference sequence). The V segment lost 9 bases and the J segment 6 bases; nucleotides outside the gene matches: 4. CDR3 protein: CASGTGGNEQFF. The DNA of the CDR3 is TGTGCCAGCGGTACAGGGGGCAATGAGCAGTTCTTC.

The rearrangement joins TRBV7-2 to TRBJ2-7, with D perhaps TRBD1 (6 bases). Trimming stripped 2 bases from V and 4 bases from J, with 9 bases between. CDR3 length equals 13 residues. Germline CDR1 is SGHTA and CDR2 is FQGNSA. DNA of the CDR3: TGTGCCAGCAGCTTAAGGCAGGGGTACGAGCAGTACTTC. This gives the protein CASSLRQGYEQYF.

This rearrangement joins TRBV5-1 to TRBJ1-1, with 7 nucleotides matching TRBD1. Trimming cost V 4 bases and J 6 bases; bases outside gene matches: 6. The CDR3 covers 13 residues. Germline values: CDR1 SGHRS, CDR2 YFSETQ. The CDR3 DNA reads as TGCGCCAGCAGCCTACTAGGGGGCTCTGAAGCTTTCTTT. It codes for CASSLLGGSEAFF.

The CDR3 DNA is TGTGCCAGCAGCTTAGGGCGGCGGGCAACTAATGAAAAACTGTTTTTT. Amino acid sequence: CASSLGRRATNEKLFF. This chain connects TRBV7-9 to TRBJ1-4, with D unclear. Germline V gene sequence: CDR1 SEHNR, CDR2 FQNEAQ (reference sequence). V gave up 1 base and J gave up 0 bases, with 9 bases separating them. This CDR3 is built from 16 residues.

V is TRBV3-1 (or the pseudogene TRBV3-2) and J is TRBJ2-7; a possible D gene is TRBD2 (5 bases). This CDR3 has 14 residues. Germline V gene sequence: CDR1 LGHDT, CDR2 YNNKEL (reference sequence). The CDR3 here is CAQRGVGVSYEQYF. In DNA form, the CDR3 reads TGTGCGCAGCGTGGGGTGGGAGTATCCTACGAGCAGTACTTC.

CDR3 sequence reads: CASSMVLAGGLDTQYF. The CDR3 nucleotides read TGTGCCAGTAGTATGGTCCTAGCGGGGGGGTTAGATACGCAGTATTTT. The gene calls are TRBV19 and TRBJ2-3; 12 bases agree with TRBD2. The CDR3 covers 16 residues. Trimming at V came to 3 bases and at J to 5 bases, leaving 6 bases not matched to a gene. Per the germline V gene, CDR1 is LNHDA and CDR2 is SQIVND (reference sequence). The entire variable domain, with the rest obtained from reference TRBV19 and TRBJ2-3, is as follows: DGGITQSPKYLFRKEGQNVTLSCEQNLNHDAMYWYRQDPGQGLRLIYYSQIVNDFQKGDIAEGYSVSREKKESFPLTVTSAQKNPTAFYLCASSMVLAGGLDTQYFGPGTRLTVL.

The V and J genes are TRBV7-9 and TRBJ2-1; D possibly uses TRBD1 or TRBD2 (5 bases each). The V gene lost 4 bases and the J gene lost 0 bases, with 19 bases spanning the gap. Germline loops: CDR1 SEHNR, CDR2 FQNEAQ (reference sequence). The CDR3 consists of 18 residues. For the CDR3, the DNA is TGTGCCAGCAGCTCCCCCGGGGCACCTGTTAGCTCCTACAATGAGCAGTTCTTC. It yields the protein CASSSPGAPVSSYNEQFF.

The chain recombines TRBV10-3 with TRBJ2-2, with 9 nucleotides matching TRBD1. Germline CDR1 reads ENHRY; CDR2 reads SYGVKD. Trimming at V came to 3 bases and at J to 6 bases, leaving 5 bases not matched to a gene. This CDR3 contains 15 residues. The CDR3 protein is CAISDPGQGSGELFF. The CDR3 DNA reads as TGTGCCATCAGTGACCCGGGACAGGGCTCCGGGGAGCTGTTTTTT.

This chain links TRBV9 with TRBJ2-2; D is tentatively TRBD1 or TRBD2 (5 bases each). The CDR3 has 15 residues. Trimming took off 0 bases at V and 4 bases at J, with 10 bases between the two ends. The germline CDR1 and CDR2 sequences are SGDLS and YYNGEE. CDR3 DNA: TGTGCCAGCAGCGTAGGGGGGAAGCGCACCGGGGAGCTGTTTTTT. It encodes CASSVGGKRTGELFF.

This clone was found once. The chain couples TRBV3-1 (or the pseudogene TRBV3-2) to TRBJ1-3; D is uncertain. This CDR3 has 14 amino acids. Looked up from germline, CDR1 is LGHDT and CDR2 is YNNKEL (reference sequence). Trimming pared 3 bases from V and 9 bases from J, leaving 15 bases between. In DNA, the CDR3 is TGTGCCAGCAGCCAGATGCCTGGGGATGTCACCATATATTTT. The encoded protein is CASSQMPGDVTIYF.

The J gene is TRBJ1-5, the V gene TRBV10-3; possibly TRBD1 for D (5 bases). Between the trimmed V and J ends, which lost 2 bases and 6 bases, there was a span of 14 bases. This CDR3 contains 15 residues. Germline V CDR1 and CDR2: ENHRY, SYGVKD. CDR3 coding DNA: TGTGCCATCAGTGAGCCCTCGGGGGGGGGTCAGCCCCAGCATTTT. It yields the protein CAISEPSGGGQPQHF.

This chain's CDR3 is CASSPTGTASSGNTIYF. For the CDR3, the DNA is TGTGCCAGCTCACCAACCGGGACAGCGAGCTCTGGAAACACCATATATTTT. This sequence joins TRBV18 and TRBJ1-3; 7 nucleotides line up with TRBD1. V lost 2 bases to trimming and J lost 0 bases; unmatched junction nucleotides: 7. The CDR3 contains 17 residues. Germline CDR1 and CDR2: KGHSH and LQKENI.

The rearrangement links TRBV6-1 to TRBJ2-3; D might be TRBD1 or TRBD2, each matching 6 bases. The CDR3 has 16 amino acids. Trimming pared 2 bases from V and 1 base from J, leaving 13 bases between. Germline V gives CDR1 MNHNS, CDR2 SASEGT. Here the CDR3 reads CASSEIRGLGTDTQYF. The CDR3 DNA sequence: TGTGCCAGCAGTGAAATTCGGGGGCTGGGCACAGATACGCAGTATTTT.

The gene calls are TRBV3-1 (or the pseudogene TRBV3-2) and TRBJ1-1; TRBD1 is a possible D gene (6 bases). The V and J ends lost 2 bases and 1 base respectively, with 8 bases between them. There are 14 residues in the CDR3. Germline CDR1 LGHDT, CDR2 YNNKEL (reference sequence). Here the CDR3 DNA reads TGTGCCAGCAGCCAAAGGGGGGGGAACACTGAAGCTTTCTTT. This gives the protein CASSQRGGNTEAFF.

This chain connects TRBV6-6 to TRBJ2-5; D might be TRBD1 (5 bases). The V end was cut by 3 bases, the J end by 5 bases, with 16 bases between. CDR1 and CDR2 (germline): MNHNY, SVGAGI (reference sequence). CDR3 length: 15 residues. In nucleotides, the CDR3 is TGTGCCAGCAGTTATTCCCAGGGCCAACGGGAGACCCAGTACTTC. Translating it yields CASSYSQGQRETQYF.

CDR3 sequence: CASSPRRGLTDTQYF. DNA of the CDR3: TGTGCCAGTAGTCCGCGTCGAGGACTCACAGATACGCAGTATTTT. The chain employs TRBV19 and TRBJ2-3; TRBD2 might be the D (5 bases). There are 15 residues in the CDR3. CDR1 and CDR2 (germline): LNHDA, SQIVND (reference sequence). Between the trimmed V and J ends, which lost 5 bases and 2 bases, there was a span of 14 bases.

The chain combines TRBV6-6 with TRBJ2-5; D is unclear. Trimming left V 4 bases short and J 6 bases short, with 15 bases between. From germline, CDR1 is MNHNY and CDR2 SVGAGI (reference sequence). The CDR3 covers 14 residues. The CDR3 bases are TGTGCCAGCAGTTGGGCCTATCGCGCGCAGACCCAGTACTTC. This sequence encodes CASSWAYRAQTQYF.

This chain links TRBV6-5 with TRBJ1-1, with TRBD1 matching 7 bases. CDR1 is MNHEY and CDR2 is SVGAGI in the germline V gene. The CDR3 has 15 amino acids. The J segment lost 1 base and the V segment lost 5 bases, leaving 7 bases of the junction unmatched. CDR3 coding DNA: TGTGCCAGCAGTACGACAGGGACGGGGAACACTGAAGCTTTCTTT. It translates to CASSTTGTGNTEAFF.